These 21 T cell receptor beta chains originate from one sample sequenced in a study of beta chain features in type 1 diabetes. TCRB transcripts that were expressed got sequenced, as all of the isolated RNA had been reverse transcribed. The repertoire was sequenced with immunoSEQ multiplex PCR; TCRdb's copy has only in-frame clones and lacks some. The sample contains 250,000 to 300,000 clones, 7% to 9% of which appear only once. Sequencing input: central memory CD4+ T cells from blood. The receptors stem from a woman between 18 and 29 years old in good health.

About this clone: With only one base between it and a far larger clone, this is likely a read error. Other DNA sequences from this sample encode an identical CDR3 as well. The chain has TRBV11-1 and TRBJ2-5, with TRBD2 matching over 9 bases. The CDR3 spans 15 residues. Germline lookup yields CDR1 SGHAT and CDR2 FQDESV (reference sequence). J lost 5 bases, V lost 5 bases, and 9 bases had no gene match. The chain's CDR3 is CASSIRREGAETQYF. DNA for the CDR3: TGTGCCAGCAGCATTCGGCGGGAGGGTGCGGAGACCCAGTACTTC.

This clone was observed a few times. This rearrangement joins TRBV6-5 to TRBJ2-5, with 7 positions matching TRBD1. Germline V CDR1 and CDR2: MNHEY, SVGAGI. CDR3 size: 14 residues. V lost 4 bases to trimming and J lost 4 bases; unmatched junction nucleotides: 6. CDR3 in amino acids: CASSSGQVGETQYF. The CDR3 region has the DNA TGTGCCAGCAGTTCAGGACAGGTCGGAGAGACCCAGTACTTC.

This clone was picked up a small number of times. The CDR3 DNA is TGTGCCAGTAGTCTCGTGGGAACTGAAGCTTTCTTT. It translates to CASSLVGTEAFF. This chain joins TRBV19 and TRBJ1-1; no clear D gene. The V end was cut by 5 bases, the J end by 5 bases, with 9 bases between. Per the germline V gene, CDR1 is LNHDA and CDR2 is SQIVND (reference sequence). CDR3 length: 12 amino acids. Supplemented by reference TRBV19 and TRBJ1-1, the full variable domain reads DGGITQSPKYLFRKEGQNVTLSCEQNLNHDAMYWYRQDPGQGLRLIYYSQIVNDFQKGDIAEGYSVSREKKESFPLTVTSAQKNPTAFYLCASSLVGTEAFFGQGTRLTVV.

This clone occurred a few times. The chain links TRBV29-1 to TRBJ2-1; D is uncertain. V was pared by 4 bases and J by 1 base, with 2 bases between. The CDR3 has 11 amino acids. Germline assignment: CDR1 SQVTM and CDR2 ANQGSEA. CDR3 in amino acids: CSVGSYNEQFF. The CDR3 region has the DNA TGCAGCGTTGGGTCCTACAATGAGCAGTTCTTC.

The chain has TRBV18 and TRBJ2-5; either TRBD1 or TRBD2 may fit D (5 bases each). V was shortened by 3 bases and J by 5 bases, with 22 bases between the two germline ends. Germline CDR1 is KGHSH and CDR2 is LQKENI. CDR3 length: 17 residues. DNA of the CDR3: TGTGCCAGCTCACCGAACACGTCATGGGGGTTGAGGGAGACCCAGTACTTC. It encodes CASSPNTSWGLRETQYF.

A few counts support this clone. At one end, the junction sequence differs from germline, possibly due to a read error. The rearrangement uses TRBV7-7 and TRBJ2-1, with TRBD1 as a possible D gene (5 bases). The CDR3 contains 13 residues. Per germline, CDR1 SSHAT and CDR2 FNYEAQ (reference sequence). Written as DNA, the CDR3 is TGTGCTAGCAGCTTAGACAGTAAAAGTGAGCAGTTCTTC. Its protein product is CASSLDSKSEQFF.

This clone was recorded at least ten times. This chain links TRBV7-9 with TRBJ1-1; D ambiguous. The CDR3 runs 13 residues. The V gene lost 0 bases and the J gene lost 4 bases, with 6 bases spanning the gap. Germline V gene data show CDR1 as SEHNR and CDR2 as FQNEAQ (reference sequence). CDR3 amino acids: CASSLAGITEAFF. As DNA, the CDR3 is TGTGCCAGCAGCTTAGCGGGAATCACTGAAGCTTTCTTT.

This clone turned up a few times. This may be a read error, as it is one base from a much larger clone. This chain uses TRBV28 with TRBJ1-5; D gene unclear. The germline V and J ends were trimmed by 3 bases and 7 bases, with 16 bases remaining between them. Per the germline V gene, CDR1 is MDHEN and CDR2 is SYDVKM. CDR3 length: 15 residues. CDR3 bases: TGTGCCAGCAGTTTCCTCGGGAGGGATGGCCAGCCCCAGCATTTT. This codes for CASSFLGRDGQPQHF.

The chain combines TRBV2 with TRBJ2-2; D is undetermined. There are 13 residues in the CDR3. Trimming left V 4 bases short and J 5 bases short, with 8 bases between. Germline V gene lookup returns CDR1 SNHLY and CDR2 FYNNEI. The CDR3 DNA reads TGTGCCAGCAGTGTAGTAGGAACCGGGGAGCTGTTTTTT. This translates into CASSVVGTGELFF.

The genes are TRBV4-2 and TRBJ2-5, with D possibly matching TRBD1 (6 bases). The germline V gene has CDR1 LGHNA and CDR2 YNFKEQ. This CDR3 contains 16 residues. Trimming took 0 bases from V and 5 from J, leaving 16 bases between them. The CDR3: CASSQDSRRGRETQYF. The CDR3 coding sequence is TGTGCCAGCAGCCAAGACTCCCGCAGGGGTAGGGAGACCCAGTACTTC.

The CDR3 sequence is CASSPRIVGLAGLNEQFF. The CDR3 DNA follows: TGTGCCAGCAGCCCGAGGATTGTGGGACTAGCGGGGTTGAATGAGCAGTTCTTC. This chain links TRBV9 with TRBJ2-1; 13 nucleotides match TRBD2. Germline V gene lookup returns CDR1 SGDLS and CDR2 YYNGEE. CDR3 length equals 18 residues. V lost 4 bases and J lost 7; bases outside the gene matches: 14.

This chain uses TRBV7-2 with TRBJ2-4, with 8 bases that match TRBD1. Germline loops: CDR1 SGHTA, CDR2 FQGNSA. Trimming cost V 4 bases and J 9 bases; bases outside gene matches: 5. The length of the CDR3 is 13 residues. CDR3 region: CASSSGQGTIQYF. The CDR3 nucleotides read TGTGCCAGCAGCTCCGGACAGGGCACCATTCAGTACTTC.

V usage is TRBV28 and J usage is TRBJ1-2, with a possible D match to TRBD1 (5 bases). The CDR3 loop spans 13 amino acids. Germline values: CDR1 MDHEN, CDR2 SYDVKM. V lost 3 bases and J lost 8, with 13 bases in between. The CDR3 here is CASSFARAHGYTF. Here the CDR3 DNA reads TGTGCCAGCAGTTTCGCCAGGGCTCACGGCTACACCTTC.

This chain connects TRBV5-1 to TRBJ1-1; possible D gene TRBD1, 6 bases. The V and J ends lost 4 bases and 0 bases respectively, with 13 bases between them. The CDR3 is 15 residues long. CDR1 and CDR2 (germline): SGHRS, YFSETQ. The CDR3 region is CASSPGARVNTEAFF. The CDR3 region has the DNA TGCGCCAGCAGCCCGGGGGCACGGGTGAACACTGAAGCTTTCTTT.

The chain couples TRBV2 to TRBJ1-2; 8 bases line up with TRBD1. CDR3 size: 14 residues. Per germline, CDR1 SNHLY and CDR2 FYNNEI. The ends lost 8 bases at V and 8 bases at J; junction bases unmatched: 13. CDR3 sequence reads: CASQGQVLFGGYTF. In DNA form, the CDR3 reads TGTGCCAGCCAGGGACAGGTACTTTTTGGCGGCTACACCTTC.

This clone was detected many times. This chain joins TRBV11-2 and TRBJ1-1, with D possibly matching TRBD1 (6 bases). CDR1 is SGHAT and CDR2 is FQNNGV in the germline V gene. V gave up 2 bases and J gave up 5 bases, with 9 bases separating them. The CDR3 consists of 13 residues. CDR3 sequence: CASSLTGQTEAFF. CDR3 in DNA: TGTGCCAGCAGCTTAACAGGGCAGACTGAAGCTTTCTTT.

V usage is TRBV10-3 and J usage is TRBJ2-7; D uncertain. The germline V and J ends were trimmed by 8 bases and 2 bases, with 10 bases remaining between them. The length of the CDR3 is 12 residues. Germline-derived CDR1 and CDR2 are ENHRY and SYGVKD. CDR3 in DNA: TGTGCCATCGGCGGAGTAACCTACGAGCAGTACTTC. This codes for CAIGGVTYEQYF.

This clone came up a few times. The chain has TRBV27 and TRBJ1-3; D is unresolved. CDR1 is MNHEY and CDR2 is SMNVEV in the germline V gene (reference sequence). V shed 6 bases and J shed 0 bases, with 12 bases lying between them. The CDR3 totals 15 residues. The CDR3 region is CASSRSVSSGNTIYF. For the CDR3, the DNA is TGTGCCAGCAGCCGTTCAGTGTCCTCTGGAAACACCATATATTTT.

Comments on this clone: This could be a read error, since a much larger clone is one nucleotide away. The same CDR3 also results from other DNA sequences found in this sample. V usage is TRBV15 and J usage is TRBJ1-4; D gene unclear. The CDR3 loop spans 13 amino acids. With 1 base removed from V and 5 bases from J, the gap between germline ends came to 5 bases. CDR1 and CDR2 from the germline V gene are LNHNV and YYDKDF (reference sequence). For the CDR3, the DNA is TGTGCCACCAGCAGAGCCCCAAATGAAAAACTGTTTTTT. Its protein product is CATSRAPNEKLFF.

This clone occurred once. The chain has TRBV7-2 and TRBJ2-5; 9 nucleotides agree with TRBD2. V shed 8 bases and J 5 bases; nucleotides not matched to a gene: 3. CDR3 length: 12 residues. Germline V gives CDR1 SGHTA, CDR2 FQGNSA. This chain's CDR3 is CASGTSLETQYF. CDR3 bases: TGTGCCAGCGGGACTAGCCTGGAGACCCAGTACTTC.

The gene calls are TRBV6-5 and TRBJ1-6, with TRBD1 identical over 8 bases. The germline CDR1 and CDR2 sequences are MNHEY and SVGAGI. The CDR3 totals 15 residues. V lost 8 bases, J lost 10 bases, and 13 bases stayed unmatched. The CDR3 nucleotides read TGTGCCAGCGGCATAACCGGACAGGGTGACTCACCCCTCCACTTT. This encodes CASGITGQGDSPLHF.